This T cell receptor (beta chain) was observed in a study of blood T cell repertoires in COVID-19. This CDR3 region has 14 residues. Germline-derived CDR1 and CDR2 are MNHEY and SMNVEV (reference sequence). V was pared by 6 bases and J by 7 bases, with 16 bases between. The age range of participants was about 18 to 95 years, with residence in some 25 US areas. The data were produced by immunoSEQ multiplex PCR, yet TCRdb's version contains in-frame clones alone and is incomplete. The sample has fewer than 350,000 clones; approximately 89% are singletons. Sequenced: PBMCs or T cells enriched from blood (not recorded which). V is TRBV27 and J is TRBJ1-5; no firm D call. The source of this sequence is a woman aged 40-49 years who had recovered from COVID-19. CDR3 sequence reads: CASSFVGGGQPQHF. CDR3 DNA sequence: TGTGCCAGCAGCTTCGTGGGTGGCGGACAGCCCCAGCATTTT.